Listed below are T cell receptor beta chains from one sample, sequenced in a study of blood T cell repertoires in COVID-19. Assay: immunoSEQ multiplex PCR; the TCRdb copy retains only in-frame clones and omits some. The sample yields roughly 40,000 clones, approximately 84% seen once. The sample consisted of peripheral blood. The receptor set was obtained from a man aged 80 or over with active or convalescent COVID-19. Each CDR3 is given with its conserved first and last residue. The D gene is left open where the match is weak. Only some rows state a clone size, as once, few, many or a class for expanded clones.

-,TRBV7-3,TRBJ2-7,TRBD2,TGTGCCAGCGGCCAGGGCGGGGGGTACGAGCAGTACTTC,CASGQGGGYEQYF
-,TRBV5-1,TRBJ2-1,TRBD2,TGCGCCAGCAGCATCCCTAGCGGGAGTACCCCTGAGCAGTTCTTC,CASSIPSGSTPEQFF
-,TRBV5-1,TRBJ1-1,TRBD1,TGCGCCAGCAGCTTTTCAGGGGGGAACACTGAAGCTTTCTTT,CASSFSGGNTEAFF
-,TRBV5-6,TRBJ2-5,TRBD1,TGTGCCAGCAGCTGTCATGAAACAGGGGGCGAGGTAGAGACCCAGTACTTC,CASSCHETGGEVETQYF
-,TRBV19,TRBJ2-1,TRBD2,TGTGCCAGTAGTCGACTAGCGGGAGGCCACCTAAGTGGGTCCAATGAGCAGTTCTTC,CASSRLAGGHLSGSNEQFF
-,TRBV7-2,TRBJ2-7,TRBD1,TGTGCCAGCAGCCGCGGCCAGGGGGCCAGTTTAGGCTACGAGCAGTACTTC,CASSRGQGASLGYEQYF
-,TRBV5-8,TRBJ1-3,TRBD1,TGTGCCAGCAGCTTGTACAGGGGTAATCGAAACACCATATATTTT,CASSLYRGNRNTIYF
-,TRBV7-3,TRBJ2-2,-,TGTGCCAGCAGCCCCGGACTCCTCGGGGAGCTGTTTTTT,CASSPGLLGELFF
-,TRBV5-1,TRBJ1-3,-,TGCGCCAGCAGATCCGGCGGCCGAAACACCATATATTTT,CASRSGGRNTIYF
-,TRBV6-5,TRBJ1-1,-,TGTGCCAGCAGCCGAGCCTCAGAAGCTTTCTTT,CASSRASEAFF
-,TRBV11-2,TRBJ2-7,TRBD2,TGTGCCAGCAGCTTAGGAGGCGGGGGAAGCTCCTACGAGCAGTACTTC,CASSLGGGGSSYEQYF
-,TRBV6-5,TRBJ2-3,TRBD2,TGTGCCAGCAGGACGGGACTAGCGGGAGATACGCAGTATTTT,CASRTGLAGDTQYF
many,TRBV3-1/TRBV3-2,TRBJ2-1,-,TGTGCCAGCAGCCAAGTTTCCAGGTTCCTAGCCCACAATGAGCAGTTCTTC,CASSQVSRFLAHNEQFF
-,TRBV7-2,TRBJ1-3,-,TGTGCCAGCAGCCGGACGGGGGCTGGAAACACCATATATTTT,CASSRTGAGNTIYF
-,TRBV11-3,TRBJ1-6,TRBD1,TGTGCCAGCAGCTTAGGCAGGGGGCCTTCACCCCTCCACTTT,CASSLGRGPSPLHF
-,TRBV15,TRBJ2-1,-,TGTGCCACCAGCAGAGACAGGTGGGTGGGTGAGCAGTTCTTC,CATSRDRWVGEQFF
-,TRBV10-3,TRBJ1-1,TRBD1,TGTGCCATCAGTAGAAACGAGGGGGCCCTCAACACTGAAGCTTTCTTT,CAISRNEGALNTEAFF
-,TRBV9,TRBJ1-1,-,TGTGCCAGCAGTACCATCAGGGGATCCGAGGCTTTCTTT,CASSTIRGSEAFF
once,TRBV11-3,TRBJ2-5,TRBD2,TGTGCCAGCAGCTTAGGTGGCGGGGGGGCCCCGGAGACCCAGTACTTC,CASSLGGGGAPETQYF
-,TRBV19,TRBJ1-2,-,TGTGCCAGTAGATCAGGGGACGGCTACACCTTC,CASRSGDGYTF
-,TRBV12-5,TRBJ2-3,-,TGTGCTAGTGGTTTGAGGAGGGGTGGGTCAGATACGCAGTATTTT,CASGLRRGGSDTQYF
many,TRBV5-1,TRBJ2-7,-,TGCGCCAGCAGCGACTTGGGTGGGTACGAGCAGTACTTC,CASSDLGGYEQYF
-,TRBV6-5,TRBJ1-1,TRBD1,TGTGCCAGCATCCGGGCAGGGGGCATTGGCACTGAAGCTTTCTTT,CASIRAGGIGTEAFF
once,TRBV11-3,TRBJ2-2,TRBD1,TGTGCCAGCAGCGCACAGGGGGCGCATTACCCCGGGGAGCTGTTTTTT,CASSAQGAHYPGELFF
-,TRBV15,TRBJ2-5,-,TGTGCCACCAGCAGGATACAAGCGATACAGACCCAGTACTTC,CATSRIQAIQTQYF
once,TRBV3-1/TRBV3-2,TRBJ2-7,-,TGTGCCAGCAGCCTAAGCGGCGAGCAGTACTTC,CASSLSGEQYF
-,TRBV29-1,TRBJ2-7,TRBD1,TGCAGCGTTGGGGGGGGACAGGGAGAGCAGTACTTC,CSVGGGQGEQYF
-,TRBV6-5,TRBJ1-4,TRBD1,TGTGCCAGCAGAAAGGACAGGGAATGGAGTGAAAAACTGTTTTTT,CASRKDREWSEKLFF
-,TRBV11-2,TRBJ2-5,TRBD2,TGTGCCAGCAGCTCCCGGACTAGCGGGGGTCTGTACCAAGAGACCCAGTACTTC,CASSSRTSGGLYQETQYF
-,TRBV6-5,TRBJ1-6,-,TGTGCCAGCAGTTACACCTGGTCCAGGGATTCACCCCTCCACTTT,CASSYTWSRDSPLHF
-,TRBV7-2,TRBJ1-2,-,TGTGCCAGCAGCTTAAATGGGGCGCGGGGCTACACCTTC,CASSLNGARGYTF
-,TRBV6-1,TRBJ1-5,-,TGTGCCAGCAGTGGCCCCCATCGTTCCGGTAGCAATCAGCCCCAGCATTTT,CASSGPHRSGSNQPQHF
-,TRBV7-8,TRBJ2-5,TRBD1,TGTGCCAGCACTGTAAGGACCAGGGGGCTGGGGGAGACCCAGTACTTC,CASTVRTRGLGETQYF
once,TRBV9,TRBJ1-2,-,TGTGCCAGCAGCGTAGGTATGGGGCAGGACTATGGCTACACCTTC,CASSVGMGQDYGYTF
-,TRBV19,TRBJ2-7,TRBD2,TGTGCCAGTAGTAAATTAGCCGGGACTAGCGGGAGGGAGAGTGAGCAGTACTTC,CASSKLAGTSGRESEQYF
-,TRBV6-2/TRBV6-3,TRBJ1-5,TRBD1,TGTGCCAGCAGTTACTCGACTAGACAGGGGCAGGTGAAGGGCAATCAGCCCCAGCATTTT,CASSYSTRQGQVKGNQPQHF
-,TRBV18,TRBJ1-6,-,TGTGCCAGCTCACCACCAGATGGGAGCTCCTATAATTCACCCCTCCACTTT,CASSPPDGSSYNSPLHF
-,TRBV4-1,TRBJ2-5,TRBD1,TGCGCCAGCAGCCGTGGGACAGCGCAAGAGACCCAGTACTTC,CASSRGTAQETQYF
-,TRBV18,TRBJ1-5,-,TGTGCCAGCTCATACAGCAAGTCCCGAAGCAATCAGCCCCAGCATTTT,CASSYSKSRSNQPQHF
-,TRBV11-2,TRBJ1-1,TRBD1,TGTGCCAGCATCCTGGGGGGACAGGTGCCTCCAGCTTTCTTT,CASILGGQVPPAFF
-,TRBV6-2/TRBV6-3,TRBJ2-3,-,TGTGCCAGCAGTACAGGGGCGGGGGGCTACACAGATACGCAGTATTTT,CASSTGAGGYTDTQYF
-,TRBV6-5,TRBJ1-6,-,TGTGCCAGCAGTCGGGAGATGGATTCACCCCTCCACTTT,CASSREMDSPLHF
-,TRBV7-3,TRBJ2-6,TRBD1,TGTGCCAGCAGCTCTGTCGGACAGGGGGCTTTTCGGGCCAACGTCCTGACTTTC,CASSSVGQGAFRANVLTF
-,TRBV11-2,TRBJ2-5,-,TGTGCCAGCAGCTTAGTTGGGCCTAGCTTGACCCAAGAGACCCAGTACTTC,CASSLVGPSLTQETQYF
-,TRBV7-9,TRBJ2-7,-,TGTGCCAGCAGCACCGGTCGGGGTCCCAACGAGCAGTACTTC,CASSTGRGPNEQYF
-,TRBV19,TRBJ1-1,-,TGTGCCAGTAAAGACAGGCCCGATGAAGCTTTCTTT,CASKDRPDEAFF
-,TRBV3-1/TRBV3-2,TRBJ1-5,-,TGTGCCAGCAGCCATACTGATGATCAGCCCCAGCATTTT,CASSHTDDQPQHF
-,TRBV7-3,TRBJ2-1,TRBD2,TGTGCCAGCAGCCCCACGCTAGCGGGGGCCTACAATGAGCAGTTCTTC,CASSPTLAGAYNEQFF
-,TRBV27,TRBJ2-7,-,TGTGCCAGCAGTTTAACTACTACCTACGAGCAGTACTTC,CASSLTTTYEQYF
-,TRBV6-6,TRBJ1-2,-,TGTGCCAGCAGTACACCGGACAGTGGATTTGCGGGCTACACCTTC,CASSTPDSGFAGYTF
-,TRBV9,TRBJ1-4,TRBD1,TGTGCCAGTACCAGAGAGGAGGGGGCGGTTTCTAATGAAAAACTGTTTTTT,CASTREEGAVSNEKLFF
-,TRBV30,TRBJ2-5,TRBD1,TGTGCCTGGATCGCAGGGGGCCACGAAGAGACCCAGTACTTC,CAWIAGGHEETQYF
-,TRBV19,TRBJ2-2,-,TGTGCCAGTACCACTCAGGGGTTCGTCGGGGAGCTGTTTTTT,CASTTQGFVGELFF
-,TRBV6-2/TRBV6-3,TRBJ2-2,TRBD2,TGTGCCAGCAGTTACGGGACTAGCACGAACACCGGGGAGCTGTTTTTT,CASSYGTSTNTGELFF